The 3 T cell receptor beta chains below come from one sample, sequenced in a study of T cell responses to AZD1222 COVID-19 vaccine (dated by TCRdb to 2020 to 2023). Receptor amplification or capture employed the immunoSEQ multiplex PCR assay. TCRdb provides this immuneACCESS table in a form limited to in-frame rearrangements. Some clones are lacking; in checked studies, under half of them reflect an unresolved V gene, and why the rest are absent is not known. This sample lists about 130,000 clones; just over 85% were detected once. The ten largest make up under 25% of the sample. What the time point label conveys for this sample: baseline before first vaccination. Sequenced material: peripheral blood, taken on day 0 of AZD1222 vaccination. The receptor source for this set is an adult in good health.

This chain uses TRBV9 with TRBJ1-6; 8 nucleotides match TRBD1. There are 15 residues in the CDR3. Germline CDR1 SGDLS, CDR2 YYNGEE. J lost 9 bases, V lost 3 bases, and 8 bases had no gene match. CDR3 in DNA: TGTGCCAGCAGCGGAGGACAGGGTATGGGTTCACCCCTCCACTTT. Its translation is CASSGGQGMGSPLHF.

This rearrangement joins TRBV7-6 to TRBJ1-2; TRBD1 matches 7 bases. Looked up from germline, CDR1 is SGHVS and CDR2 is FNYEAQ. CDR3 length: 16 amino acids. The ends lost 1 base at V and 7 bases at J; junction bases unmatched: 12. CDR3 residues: CASSLDPLPRGSGYTF. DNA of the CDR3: TGTGCCAGCAGCTTAGATCCCCTCCCCAGGGGGTCTGGCTACACCTTC.

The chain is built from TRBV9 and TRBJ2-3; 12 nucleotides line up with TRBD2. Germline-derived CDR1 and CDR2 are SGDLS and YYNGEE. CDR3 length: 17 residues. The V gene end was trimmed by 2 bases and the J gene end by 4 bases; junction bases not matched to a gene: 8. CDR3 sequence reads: CASSVRGLAGGADTQYF. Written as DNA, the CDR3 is TGTGCCAGCAGCGTCAGGGGTCTAGCGGGGGGGGCAGATACGCAGTATTTT.